These T cell receptor beta chains were read from a single sample in a study of shared clonotypes between healthy human individuals. Some clones are missing from TCRdb's copy, which holds only in-frame ones; the method was immunoSEQ multiplex PCR. This table has more than 1,200,000 clones, 98% to 99% appearing once. Sequencing was performed on naive CD4+ T cells sorted from blood. Receptors were obtained from a man aged 25 to 40 in good health. Both conserved end residues are part of each CDR3. D genes are given only for firm matches. Clone size is shown for a subset of rows, as once, few, many or a class of expanded clone.

CDR3 protein	CDR3 DNA	J gene	D gene	clone size	V gene
CASSLVGRTNTEAFF	TGTGCCAGCAGCCTTGTGGGGAGGACTAACACTGAAGCTTTCTTT	TRBJ1-1	.	once	TRBV7-2
CASSHTLQPQHF	TGTGCCAGCAGCCACACTCTTCAGCCCCAGCATTTT	TRBJ1-5	.	.	TRBV7-8
CASSLQLDQPQHF	TGTGCCAGCTCACTTCAACTGGATCAGCCCCAGCATTTT	TRBJ1-5	.	once	TRBV18
CASSSLREQGNTGELFF	TGTGCCAGCAGTTCCCTGCGCGAACAGGGAAACACCGGGGAGCTGTTTTTT	TRBJ2-2	.	.	TRBV5-4
CASLNPGGNTGELFF	TGTGCCAGTCTGAATCCGGGAGGTAACACCGGGGAGCTGTTTTTT	TRBJ2-2	TRBD2	.	TRBV6-6
CASSPFRRAFQDTQYF	TGTGCCAGCAGTCCCTTCAGGAGGGCCTTTCAAGATACGCAGTATTTT	TRBJ2-3	.	.	TRBV28
CASTPGQGRYFYGYTF	TGTGCCAGTACCCCGGGACAGGGGCGATATTTCTATGGCTACACCTTC	TRBJ1-2	TRBD1	.	TRBV19
CASSQLTGTRETQYF	TGTGCCAGCAGCCAACTGACCGGGACCAGGGAGACCCAGTACTTC	TRBJ2-5	.	.	TRBV14
CASAGGGEETQYF	TGTGCCAGCGCAGGCGGGGGGGAAGAGACCCAGTACTTC	TRBJ2-5	TRBD2	.	TRBV18
CASSLDRVDTQYF	TGTGCCAGCAGCTTGGACAGGGTAGATACGCAGTATTTT	TRBJ2-3	.	.	TRBV5-8
CASSMIRLWGQGYSNQPQHF	TGCGCCAGCAGCATGATCAGGTTGTGGGGACAGGGGTATAGCAATCAGCCCCAGCATTTT	TRBJ1-5	TRBD1	.	TRBV5-1
CAIRTDRGGETQYF	TGTGCCATCAGGACCGACAGGGGAGGGGAGACCCAGTACTTC	TRBJ2-5	.	.	TRBV10-3
CASTVVGLENEQYF	TGCGCCAGCACGGTCGTAGGACTCGAGAACGAGCAGTACTTC	TRBJ2-7	.	.	TRBV5-1
CASSLGGKNTGELFF	TGCGCCAGCAGCTTGGGGGGAAAGAACACCGGGGAGCTGTTTTTT	TRBJ2-2	.	.	TRBV5-1
CASSVEKRMGNEQFF	TGTGCCAGCAGCGTAGAAAAGCGGATGGGAAATGAGCAGTTCTTC	TRBJ2-1	.	.	TRBV9
CASSVALASGSDEQFF	TGTGCCAGCAGCGTAGCTTTGGCTAGCGGGAGTGATGAGCAGTTCTTC	TRBJ2-1	TRBD2	.	TRBV9
CASSQVDRGAKETQYF	TGTGCCAGCAGCCAAGTAGACAGGGGGGCCAAAGAGACCCAGTACTTC	TRBJ2-5	TRBD1	.	TRBV14
CASSLGSGSYNEQFF	TGTGCCAGCAGCTTAGGGTCCGGCTCCTACAATGAGCAGTTCTTC	TRBJ2-1	.	.	TRBV7-8
CASSPDSTDTQYF	TGTGCCAGCTCACCCGACAGCACAGATACGCAGTATTTT	TRBJ2-3	.	few	TRBV18